The sequence of this TCR beta chain was determined in a study of blood T cells in healthy people across ages. With a J-beta primer mix and a sample-barcoded 5' primer, a second PCR ran roughly 6 to 12 cycles. With 12 random nucleotides, a template-switch adaptor tagged each individual cDNA molecule. Each CDR3 protein is one row after TCRdb ran MiXCR on the 5' RACE reads. Of more than 1,400,000 distinct CDR3 sequences in the sample, around two fifths are singletons; the top ten hold 7.9%. Germline CDR1 and CDR2: MNHEY and SVGAGI. The CDR3 loop spans 15 amino acids. Trimming at V came to 5 bases and at J to 9 bases, leaving 12 bases not matched to a gene.

The sample comprised blood. This receptor was taken from a woman younger than 30 in good health. The chain couples TRBV6-5 to TRBJ1-2, with 10 positions matching TRBD1. The CDR3 nucleotides are TGTGCCAGCAGTAAAGACCGGGACAGGGGTTTTCGCTACACCTTC. Translating it yields CASSKDRDRGFRYTF.